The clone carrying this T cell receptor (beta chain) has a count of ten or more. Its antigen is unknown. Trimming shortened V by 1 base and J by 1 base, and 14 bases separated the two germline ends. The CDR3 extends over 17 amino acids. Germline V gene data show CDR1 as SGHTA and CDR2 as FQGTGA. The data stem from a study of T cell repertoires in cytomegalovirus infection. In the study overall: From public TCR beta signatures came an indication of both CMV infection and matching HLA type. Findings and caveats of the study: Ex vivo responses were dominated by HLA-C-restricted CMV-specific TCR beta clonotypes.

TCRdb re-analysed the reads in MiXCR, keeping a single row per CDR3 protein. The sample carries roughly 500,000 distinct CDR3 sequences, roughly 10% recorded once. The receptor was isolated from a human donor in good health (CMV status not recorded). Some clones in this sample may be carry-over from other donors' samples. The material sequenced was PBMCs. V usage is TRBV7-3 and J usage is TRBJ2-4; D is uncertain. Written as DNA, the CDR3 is TGTGCCAGCAGCTTAAACGGCGGAAAAGGGGCCAAAAACATTCAGTACTTC. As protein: CASSLNGGKGAKNIQYF. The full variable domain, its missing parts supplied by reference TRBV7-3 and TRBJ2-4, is GAGVSQTPSNKVTEKGKYVELRCDPISGHTALYWYRQSLGQGPEFLIYFQGTGAADDSGLPNDRFFAVRPEGSVSTLKIQRTERGDSAVYLCASSLNGGKGAKNIQYFGAGTRLSVL.